The next 27 T cell receptor beta chains were all read from a single sample in a study of blood T cell repertoires in COVID-19. Profiling relied on immunoSEQ multiplex PCR, and the TCRdb table lists in-frame clones only, not all of them. This table holds about 260,000 clones, more than 75% found once. The sequenced material came from peripheral blood. The receptors shown here come from a woman between 45 and 65 years old with acute or convalescent COVID-19.

This clone has more than one count but fewer than ten. CDR3 in DNA: TGTGCCAGCAGTTTGACAGGGGGCCGATATGGCTACACCTTC. This encodes CASSLTGGRYGYTF. This chain links TRBV27 with TRBJ1-2, with 10 bases lining up with TRBD1. From germline, CDR1 is MNHEY and CDR2 SMNVEV (reference sequence). This CDR3 has 14 residues. J was trimmed by 5 bases and V by 3 bases; bases with no gene match: 3.

The rearrangement links TRBV5-4 to TRBJ1-1; no clear D. V was cut by 0 bases and J by 2 bases, with 8 bases left in between. The germline V gene has CDR1 SGHNT and CDR2 YYREEE (reference sequence). This CDR3 is built from 14 residues. CDR3 DNA sequence: TGTGCCAGCAGCTTGGACGCCAGAAACACTGAAGCTTTCTTT. Its protein is CASSLDARNTEAFF.

The chain combines TRBV6-5 with TRBJ2-7; tentative D call: TRBD2 (6 bases). V was cut by 8 bases and J by 6 bases, with 17 bases left in between. The CDR3 loop spans 13 amino acids. Germline V gene lookup returns CDR1 MNHEY and CDR2 SVGAGI. The CDR3 sequence: CASVEGNGGEQYF. The CDR3 DNA reads TGTGCCAGCGTGGAGGGTAATGGAGGCGAGCAGTACTTC.

The chain joins TRBV18 to TRBJ1-6; maybe TRBD1 (5 bases). With 6 bases removed from V and 0 bases from J, the gap between germline ends came to 9 bases. Germline assignment: CDR1 KGHSH and CDR2 LQKENI. CDR3 length: 15 amino acids. As DNA, the CDR3 is TGTGCCAGCTCCCATGACAGCTCCTATAATTCACCCCTCCACTTT. Encoded protein: CASSHDSSYNSPLHF. Combining the CDR3 with reference TRBV18 and TRBJ1-6 gives the whole variable domain NAGVMQNPRHLVRRRGQEARLRCSPMKGHSHVYWYRQLPEEGLKFMVYLQKENIIDESGMPKERFSAEFPKEGPSILRIQQVVRGDSAAYFCASSHDSSYNSPLHFGNGTRLTVT.

The chain is built from TRBV7-6 and TRBJ2-7; TRBD1 matches at 7 bases. From germline, CDR1 is SGHVS and CDR2 FNYEAQ. The J segment lost 3 bases and the V segment lost 1 base, leaving 6 bases of the junction unmatched. The CDR3 has 15 residues. The CDR3 DNA follows: TGTGCCAGCAGCTTAGGCCGGGACAGAATCTACGAGCAGTACTTC. It yields the protein CASSLGRDRIYEQYF.

V is TRBV5-1 and J is TRBJ1-5; TRBD1 agrees at 8 bases. The CDR3 sequence is 15 residues long. The trim removed 4 bases at V and 1 base at J, leaving 4 bases unmatched. CDR1 and CDR2 from the germline V gene are SGHRS and YFSETQ. The CDR3 sequence is CASSPGQGSNQPQHF. The CDR3 DNA sequence: TGCGCCAGCAGCCCAGGACAGGGCAGCAATCAGCCCCAGCATTTT.

The V call is TRBV28, the J call TRBJ1-1, with D hard to call. The V and J ends lost 1 base and 1 base respectively, with 7 bases between them. The CDR3 has 14 residues. CDR1 and CDR2 (germline): MDHEN, SYDVKM. CDR3 loop: CASSLFNKNTEAFF. The CDR3 coding sequence is TGTGCCAGCAGTTTATTCAACAAGAACACTGAAGCTTTCTTT.

The chain is built from TRBV27 and TRBJ1-3, with D uncertain. Trimming took 0 bases from V and 1 from J, leaving 13 bases between them. The CDR3 is made up of 17 amino acids. Germline V lookup: CDR1 MNHEY, CDR2 SMNVEV (reference sequence). The CDR3 DNA reads TGTGCCAGCAGTTTATCTTTTCAAACTGCTTCTGGAAACACCATATATTTT. This encodes CASSLSFQTASGNTIYF.

This rearrangement joins TRBV7-3 to TRBJ1-1; TRBD1 aligns across 8 bases. The V segment lost 5 bases and the J segment 5 bases; nucleotides outside the gene matches: 10. This CDR3 region has 15 residues. Germline V CDR1 and CDR2: SGHTA, FQGTGA. CDR3 in amino acids: CASSPSSGGETEAFF. In DNA, the CDR3 is TGTGCCAGCAGCCCCTCCTCAGGGGGCGAGACTGAAGCTTTCTTT.

This chain uses TRBV18 with TRBJ1-1; tentatively, D is TRBD1 (5 bases). The germline V gene encodes CDR1 KGHSH and CDR2 LQKENI. The CDR3 totals 14 residues. Trimming removed 4 bases at V and 3 bases at J, with 12 bases between. Written as DNA, the CDR3 is TGTGCCAGCTCACAGGTTGGCAGGGACACTGAAGCTTTCTTT. This gives the protein CASSQVGRDTEAFF.

The chain couples TRBV5-1 to TRBJ2-3; 10 bases match TRBD2. V lost 3 bases and J lost 3; bases outside the gene matches: 7. This CDR3 is 16 amino acids long. Germline values: CDR1 SGHRS, CDR2 YFSETQ. In DNA, the CDR3 is TGCGCCAGCAGCTCCTTAGCGGGAGGACAGACAGATACGCAGTATTTT. This sequence encodes CASSSLAGGQTDTQYF. Full variable domain (outside the CDR3, taken from reference TRBV5-1 and TRBJ2-3): KAGVTQTPRYLIKTRGQQVTLSCSPISGHRSVSWYQQTPGQGLQFLFEYFSETQRNKGNFPGRFSGRQFSNSRSEMNVSTLELGDSALYLCASSSLAGGQTDTQYFGPGTRLTVL.

This chain joins TRBV18 and TRBJ1-1; possible D gene TRBD1, 5 bases. Trimming shortened V by 3 bases and J by 1 base, and 9 bases separated the two germline ends. The CDR3 spans 14 residues. Germline V gene data show CDR1 as KGHSH and CDR2 as LQKENI. The DNA of the CDR3 is TGTGCCAGCTCACCGCCCGACAGGAACACTGAAGCTTTCTTT. It specifies CASSPPDRNTEAFF.

V usage is TRBV5-5 and J usage is TRBJ2-5; 11 bases fit TRBD2. Per germline, CDR1 SGHKS and CDR2 YYEKEE (reference sequence). J gave up 4 bases and V 3 bases, and 17 bases lay outside the gene matches. The CDR3 contains 19 residues. The CDR3, as DNA: TGTGCCAGCAGCTCCATGGTACAACCGGGACTAGCGGTTCGAGAGACCCAGTACTTC. Encoded protein: CASSSMVQPGLAVRETQYF.

The chain has TRBV18 and TRBJ2-1; 9 bases match TRBD2. The CDR3 is 15 amino acids. Per the germline V gene, CDR1 is KGHSH and CDR2 is LQKENI. Trimming cost V 3 bases and J 7 bases; bases outside gene matches: 7. The CDR3 sequence is CASSPISGSSNEQFF. The CDR3 bases are TGTGCCAGCTCACCGATTAGCGGGAGTTCGAATGAGCAGTTCTTC.

This chain uses TRBV5-4 with TRBJ2-2; 13 bases line up with TRBD2. Trimming took 4 bases from V and 5 from J; bases not matched to a gene: 8. Germline V gene sequence: CDR1 SGHNT, CDR2 YYREEE (reference sequence). The CDR3 loop spans 17 amino acids. The CDR3 loop is CASSRGTSGMGTGELFF. CDR3 nucleotide sequence: TGTGCCAGCAGCCGTGGGACTAGCGGGATGGGAACCGGGGAGCTGTTTTTT. The full variable domain, rest sourced from reference TRBV5-4 and TRBJ2-2, is ETGVTQSPTHLIKTRGQQVTLRCSSQSGHNTVSWYQQALGQGPQFIFQYYREEENGRGNFPPRFSGLQFPNYSSELNVNALELDDSALYLCASSRGTSGMGTGELFFGEGSRLTVL.

The J gene is TRBJ2-2, the V gene TRBV29-1, with D possibly TRBD2 on 5 matching bases. V dropped 6 bases and J dropped 1 base, with 9 bases sitting between them. CDR1 SQVTM and CDR2 ANQGSEA come from the germline V gene. This CDR3 is built from 13 residues. CDR3 in amino acids: CSVRGLNTGELFF. CDR3 DNA sequence: TGCAGCGTCCGAGGACTGAACACCGGGGAGCTGTTTTTT.

This sequence joins TRBV4-3 and TRBJ2-3; TRBD2 matches at 12 bases. This CDR3 region has 18 residues. The germline CDR1 and CDR2 sequences are LGHNA and YSLEER. Unmatched junction bases numbered 5, after V lost 1 base and J lost 0 bases. CDR3 coding DNA: TGCGCCAGCAGCCAAGGACCTACTAGCGGGGGGAGCACAGATACGCAGTATTTT. Its translation is CASSQGPTSGGSTDTQYF.

The rearrangement joins TRBV19 to TRBJ1-1; tentative D call: TRBD1 (6 bases). The V end was cut by 6 bases, the J end by 2 bases, with 16 bases between. This CDR3 spans 15 amino acids. Germline CDR1 LNHDA, CDR2 SQIVND (reference sequence). The DNA of the CDR3 is TGTGCCAGTAGGGTCAGGGGAACGGGAAACACTGAAGCTTTCTTT. This sequence encodes CASRVRGTGNTEAFF.

This chain uses TRBV28 with TRBJ1-1, with D unclear. Trimming took off 8 bases at V and 1 base at J, with 11 bases between the two ends. The CDR3 length is 13 residues. Germline loops: CDR1 MDHEN, CDR2 SYDVKM. The CDR3: CASVVSENTEAFF. The CDR3 nucleotides are TGTGCCAGCGTCGTGAGCGAGAACACTGAAGCTTTCTTT.

V is TRBV5-1 and J is TRBJ1-4; maybe TRBD1 (6 bases). This CDR3 region has 15 residues. The V gene's germline CDR1 is SGHRS and CDR2 YFSETQ. Trimming removed 5 bases from V and 1 base from J, with 12 bases in between. The CDR3 DNA sequence: TGCGCCAGCAGACTCTCAGGGGTAACTAATGAAAAACTGTTTTTT. Its translation: CASRLSGVTNEKLFF.

The CDR3 DNA reads as TGTGCCAGCAGCGTAGCTCCCACCGGGACAGATGATGAAAAACTGTTTTTT. Protein: CASSVAPTGTDDEKLFF. This sequence joins TRBV9 and TRBJ1-4; 7 bases align to TRBD1. Germline CDR1 is SGDLS and CDR2 is YYNGEE. V shed 0 bases and J 6 bases; nucleotides not matched to a gene: 11. CDR3 length equals 17 residues.

V is TRBV6-2 or TRBV6-3 and J is TRBJ1-5; no clear D. Trimming removed 5 bases from V and 3 bases from J, with 14 bases in between. CDR3 length: 15 amino acids. Germline loops: CDR1 MNHEY, CDR2 SVGEGT. The CDR3 sequence is CASSRTVYDNQPQHF. In DNA, the CDR3 is TGTGCCAGCAGTCGCACAGTTTACGACAATCAGCCCCAGCATTTT.

The CDR3: CASSLTGIHSYNEQFF. The CDR3 DNA reads as TGTGCCAGCAGTTTGACAGGGATACACTCCTACAATGAGCAGTTCTTC. The rearrangement links TRBV28 to TRBJ2-1, with 7 nucleotides matching TRBD1. This CDR3 region has 16 residues. Germline CDR1 and CDR2: MDHEN and SYDVKM. J was trimmed by 0 bases and V by 3 bases; bases with no gene match: 5.

J is TRBJ2-3 and V is TRBV5-8; 11 bases align to TRBD1. The CDR3 is 15 amino acids. The V gene end was trimmed by 4 bases and the J gene end by 2 bases; junction bases not matched to a gene: 3. Germline V gives CDR1 SGHTS, CDR2 YDEGEE. The CDR3: CASSRGQGATDTQYF. CDR3 coding DNA: TGTGCCAGCAGCCGAGGACAGGGGGCCACAGATACGCAGTATTTT.

The CDR3 nucleotides are TGTGCCAGCAGCGCCCTGGACGGGGAGAACACTGAAGCTTTCTTT. Encoded protein: CASSALDGENTEAFF. The rearrangement uses TRBV9 and TRBJ1-1; D unresolved. Per the germline V gene, CDR1 is SGDLS and CDR2 is YYNGEE. This CDR3 region has 15 residues. Trimming stripped 3 bases from V and 1 base from J, with 13 bases between.

The rearrangement joins TRBV28 to TRBJ2-7; 11 bases are shared with TRBD2. J gave up 3 bases and V 2 bases, and 3 bases lay outside the gene matches. The CDR3 is 15 amino acids. The germline gives CDR1 MDHEN, CDR2 SYDVKM. The DNA for the CDR3 is TGTGCCAGCAGTTTACTTACTAGCGGGGGCTACGAGCAGTACTTC. Translation gives CASSLLTSGGYEQYF. The full variable domain, its missing parts supplied by reference TRBV28 and TRBJ2-7, is DVKVTQSSRYLVKRTGEKVFLECVQDMDHENMFWYRQDPGLGLRLIYFSYDVKMKEKGDIPEGYSVSREKKERFSLILESASTNQTSMYLCASSLLTSGGYEQYFGPGTRLTVT.

This rearrangement joins TRBV6-2 or TRBV6-3 to TRBJ2-5, with 8 positions matching TRBD1. Germline V gene lookup returns CDR1 MNHEY and CDR2 SVGEGT. J was trimmed by 0 bases and V by 4 bases; bases with no gene match: 13. The CDR3 is made up of 18 amino acids. The CDR3 bases are TGTGCCAGCAGTTCATGGACAGGGCCGAGGGCCTACCAAGAGACCCAGTACTTC. Its protein is CASSSWTGPRAYQETQYF.